This T cell receptor beta chain was sequenced during a study of radiation and T cells in renal cell carcinoma. General observations from the study: Pretreatment tumor biopsies were lacking, so baseline clonotypes are unknown.

Germline loops: CDR1 MDHEN, CDR2 SYDVKM. This CDR3 contains 17 residues. V gave up 7 bases and J gave up 2 bases; unmatched junction bases: 10. The time point was: blood 4 weeks post-SBRT, at nephrectomy. The treatment: 15 Gy SBRT to primary tumor, nephrectomy 4 weeks later. Nephrectomy followed 15 Gy stereotactic body radiation by 4 weeks. Clear cell pathology was present in this patient's renal cell carcinoma. Some clones are missing from TCRdb's copy, which holds only in-frame ones; the method was immunoSEQ multiplex PCR. The sample lists 120,000 to 150,000 clones; approximately 86% were seen once. Regarding this clone: As yet, its antigen is unknown.

The TCR sequence derives from a woman aged 50 to 60 with renal cell carcinoma. The input for sequencing was blood, taken from a patient whose treatment included radiotherapy and nephrectomy. The chain uses TRBV28 and TRBJ2-6; 8 bases agree with TRBD1. The CDR3 spells CASTRTGSAPGANVLTF. The DNA of the CDR3 is TGTGCCAGCACCCGGACAGGGAGTGCTCCTGGGGCCAACGTCCTGACTTTC.